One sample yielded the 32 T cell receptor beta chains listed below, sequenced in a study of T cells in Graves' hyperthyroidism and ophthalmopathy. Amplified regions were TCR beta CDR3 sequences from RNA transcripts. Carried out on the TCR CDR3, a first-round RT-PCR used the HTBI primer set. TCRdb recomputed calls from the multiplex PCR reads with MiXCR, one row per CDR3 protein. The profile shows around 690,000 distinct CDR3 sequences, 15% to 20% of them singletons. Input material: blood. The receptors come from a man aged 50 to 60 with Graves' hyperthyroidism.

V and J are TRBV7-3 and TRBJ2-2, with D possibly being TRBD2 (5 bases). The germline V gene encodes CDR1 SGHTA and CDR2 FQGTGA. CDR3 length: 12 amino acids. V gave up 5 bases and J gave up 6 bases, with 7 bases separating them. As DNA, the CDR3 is TGTGCCAGCAGCCACGGGGCCGGGGAGCTGTTTTTT. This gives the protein CASSHGAGELFF.

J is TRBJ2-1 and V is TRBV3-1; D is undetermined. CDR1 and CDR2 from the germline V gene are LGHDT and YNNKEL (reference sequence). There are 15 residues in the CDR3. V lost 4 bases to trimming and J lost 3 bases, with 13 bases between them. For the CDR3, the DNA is TGTGCCAGCAGCCTCGACGCGCTAGACTACAATGAGCAGTTCTTC. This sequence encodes CASSLDALDYNEQFF.

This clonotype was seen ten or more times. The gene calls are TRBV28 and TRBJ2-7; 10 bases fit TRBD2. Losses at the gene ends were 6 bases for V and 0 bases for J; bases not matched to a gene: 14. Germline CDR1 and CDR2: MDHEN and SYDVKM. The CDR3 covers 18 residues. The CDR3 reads CASSAGLADKTFSYEQYF. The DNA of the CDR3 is TGTGCCAGCAGCGCCGGACTAGCGGACAAAACCTTCTCCTACGAGCAGTACTTC.

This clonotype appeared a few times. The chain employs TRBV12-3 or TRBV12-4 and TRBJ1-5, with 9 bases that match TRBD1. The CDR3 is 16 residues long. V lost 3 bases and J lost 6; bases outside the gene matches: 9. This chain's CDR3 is CASSLVPGQGFQPQHF. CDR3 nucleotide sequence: TGTGCCAGCAGTTTGGTACCGGGACAGGGTTTTCAGCCCCAGCATTTT.

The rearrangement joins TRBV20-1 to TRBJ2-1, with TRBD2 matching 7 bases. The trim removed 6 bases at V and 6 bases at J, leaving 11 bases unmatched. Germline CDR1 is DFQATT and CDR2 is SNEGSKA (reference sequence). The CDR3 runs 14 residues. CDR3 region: CSAVRGLAANEQFF. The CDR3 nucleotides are TGCAGTGCGGTAAGGGGCCTAGCGGCCAATGAGCAGTTCTTC.

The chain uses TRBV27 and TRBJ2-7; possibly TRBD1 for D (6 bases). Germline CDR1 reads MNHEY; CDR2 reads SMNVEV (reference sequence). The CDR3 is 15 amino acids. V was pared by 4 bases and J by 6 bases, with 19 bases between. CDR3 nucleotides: TGTGCCAGCAGTTCACCCGGGACACCGCTTTCCGAGCAGTACTTC. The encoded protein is CASSSPGTPLSEQYF.

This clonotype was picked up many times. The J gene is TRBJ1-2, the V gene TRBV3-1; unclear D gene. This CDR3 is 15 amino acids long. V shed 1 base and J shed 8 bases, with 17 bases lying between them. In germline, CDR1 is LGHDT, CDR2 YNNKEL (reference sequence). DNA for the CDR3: TGTGCCAGCAGCCAAGGTTCGACTGGAAAATCGGGCTACACCTTC. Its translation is CASSQGSTGKSGYTF.

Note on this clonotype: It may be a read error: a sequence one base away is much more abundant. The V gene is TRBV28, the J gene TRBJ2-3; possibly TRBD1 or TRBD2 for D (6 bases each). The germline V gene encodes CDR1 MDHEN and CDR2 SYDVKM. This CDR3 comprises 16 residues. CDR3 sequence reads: CASSLRGAGRTDKQYF. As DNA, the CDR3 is TGTGCCAGCAGTTTAAGGGGGGCGGGTCGCACAGATAAGCAGTATTTT.

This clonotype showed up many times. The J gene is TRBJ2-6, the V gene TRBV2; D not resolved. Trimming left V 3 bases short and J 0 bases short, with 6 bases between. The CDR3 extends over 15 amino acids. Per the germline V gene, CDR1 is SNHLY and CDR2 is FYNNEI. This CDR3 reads CASSDEISGANVLTF. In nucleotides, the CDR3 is TGTGCCAGCAGTGACGAGATCTCTGGGGCCAACGTCCTGACTTTC.

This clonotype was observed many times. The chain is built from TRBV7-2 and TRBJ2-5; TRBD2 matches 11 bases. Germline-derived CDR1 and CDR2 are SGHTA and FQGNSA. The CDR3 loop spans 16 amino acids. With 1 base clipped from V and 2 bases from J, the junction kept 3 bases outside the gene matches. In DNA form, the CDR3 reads TGTGCCAGCAGCTTAGTGCCTAGCGGGAGGCAAGAGACCCAGTACTTC. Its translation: CASSLVPSGRQETQYF.

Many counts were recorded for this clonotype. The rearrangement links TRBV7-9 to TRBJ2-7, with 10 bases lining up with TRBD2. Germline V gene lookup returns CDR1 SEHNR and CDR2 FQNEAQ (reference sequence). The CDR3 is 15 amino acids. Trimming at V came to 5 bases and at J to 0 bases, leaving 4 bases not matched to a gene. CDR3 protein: CASSRGLADSYEQYF. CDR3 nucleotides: TGTGCCAGCAGCCGAGGACTAGCGGACTCCTACGAGCAGTACTTC.

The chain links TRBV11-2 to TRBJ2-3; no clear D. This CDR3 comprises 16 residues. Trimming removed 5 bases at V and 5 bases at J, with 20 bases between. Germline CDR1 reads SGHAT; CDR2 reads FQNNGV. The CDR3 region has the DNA TGTGCCAGCAGCCCGAGCCCGAGACACCACGGAGATACGCAGTATTTT. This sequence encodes CASSPSPRHHGDTQYF. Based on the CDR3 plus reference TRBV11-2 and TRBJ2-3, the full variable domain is EAGVAQSPRYKIIEKRQSVAFWCNPISGHATLYWYQQILGQGPKLLIQFQNNGVVDDSQLPKDRFSAERLKGVDSTLKIQPAKLEDSAVYLCASSPSPRHHGDTQYFGPGTRLTVL.

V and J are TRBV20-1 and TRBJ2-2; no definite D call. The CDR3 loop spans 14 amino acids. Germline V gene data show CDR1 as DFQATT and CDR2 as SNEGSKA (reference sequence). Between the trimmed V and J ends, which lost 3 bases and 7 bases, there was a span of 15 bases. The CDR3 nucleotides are TGCAGTGCTAGGCCCCGACGGGCGTTCGGGGAGCTGTTTTTT. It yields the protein CSARPRRAFGELFF.

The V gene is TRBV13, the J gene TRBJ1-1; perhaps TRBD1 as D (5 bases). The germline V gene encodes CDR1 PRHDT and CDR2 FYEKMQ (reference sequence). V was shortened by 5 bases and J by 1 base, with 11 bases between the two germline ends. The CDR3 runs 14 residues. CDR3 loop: CASSKAGGNTEAFF. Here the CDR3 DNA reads TGTGCCAGCAGCAAGGCGGGGGGGAACACTGAAGCTTTCTTT.

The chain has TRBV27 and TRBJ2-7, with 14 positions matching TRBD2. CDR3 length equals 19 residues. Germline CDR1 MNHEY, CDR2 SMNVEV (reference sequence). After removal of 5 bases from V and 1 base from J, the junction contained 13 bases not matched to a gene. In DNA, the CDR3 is TGTGCCAGCAGTCCCGTGGGACTAGCGGGAGCGATAAGGTCCTACGAGCAGTACTTC. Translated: CASSPVGLAGAIRSYEQYF.

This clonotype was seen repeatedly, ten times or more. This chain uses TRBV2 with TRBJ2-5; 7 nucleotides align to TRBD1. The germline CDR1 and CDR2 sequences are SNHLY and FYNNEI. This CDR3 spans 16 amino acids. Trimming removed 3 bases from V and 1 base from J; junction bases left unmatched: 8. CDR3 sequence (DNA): TGTGCCAGCAGTGAGGGTAGGACAGGACCCCAAGAGACCCAGTACTTC. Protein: CASSEGRTGPQETQYF.

The CDR3 spells CASSLNSYTHYEQYF. The CDR3 coding sequence is TGCGCCAGCAGCCTGAACAGTTATACCCACTACGAGCAGTACTTC. This chain links TRBV5-1 with TRBJ2-7; no clear D. Between the trimmed V and J ends, which lost 4 bases and 3 bases, there was a span of 17 bases. CDR1 is SGHRS and CDR2 is YFSETQ in the germline V gene. The CDR3 covers 15 residues.

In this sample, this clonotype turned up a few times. The CDR3 sequence: CASTKGLAGTDTQYF. CDR3 coding DNA: TGTGCCAGCACCAAAGGACTAGCGGGCACAGATACGCAGTATTTT. The chain carries TRBV27 and TRBJ2-3, with 10 bases fitting TRBD2. Germline trimming cut 7 bases from V and 1 base from J; bases unmatched to any gene: 5. The CDR3 has 15 residues. Germline lookup yields CDR1 MNHEY and CDR2 SMNVEV (reference sequence).

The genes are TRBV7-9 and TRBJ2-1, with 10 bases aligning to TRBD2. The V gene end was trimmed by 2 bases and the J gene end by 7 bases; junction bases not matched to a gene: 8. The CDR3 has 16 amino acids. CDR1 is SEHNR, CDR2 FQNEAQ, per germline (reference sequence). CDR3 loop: CASSLRQRGGSNEQFF. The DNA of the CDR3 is TGTGCCAGCAGCTTAAGGCAGCGGGGGGGGTCAAATGAGCAGTTCTTC.

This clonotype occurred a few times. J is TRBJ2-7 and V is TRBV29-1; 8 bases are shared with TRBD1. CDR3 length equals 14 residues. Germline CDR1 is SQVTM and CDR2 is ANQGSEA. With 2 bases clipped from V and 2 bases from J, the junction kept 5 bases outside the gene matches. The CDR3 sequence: CSVESGQAPYEQYF. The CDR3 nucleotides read TGCAGCGTTGAATCGGGACAGGCCCCCTACGAGCAGTACTTC.

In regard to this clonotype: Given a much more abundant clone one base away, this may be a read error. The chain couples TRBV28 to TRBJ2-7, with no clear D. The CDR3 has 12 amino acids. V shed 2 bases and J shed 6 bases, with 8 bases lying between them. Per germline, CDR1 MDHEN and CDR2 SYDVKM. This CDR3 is CASSLRSPEQYF. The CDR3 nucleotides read TGTGCCAGCAGTTTACGGTCCCCCGAGCAGTACTTC.

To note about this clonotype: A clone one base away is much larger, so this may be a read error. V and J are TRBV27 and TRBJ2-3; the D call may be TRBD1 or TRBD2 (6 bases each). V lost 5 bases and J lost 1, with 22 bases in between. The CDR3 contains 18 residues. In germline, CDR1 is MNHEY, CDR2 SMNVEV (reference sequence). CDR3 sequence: CASSPPPGGLYGTDTQYF. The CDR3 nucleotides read TGTGCCAGCAGTCCCCCACCCGGGGGCTTGTACGGCACAGATACGCAGTATTTT.

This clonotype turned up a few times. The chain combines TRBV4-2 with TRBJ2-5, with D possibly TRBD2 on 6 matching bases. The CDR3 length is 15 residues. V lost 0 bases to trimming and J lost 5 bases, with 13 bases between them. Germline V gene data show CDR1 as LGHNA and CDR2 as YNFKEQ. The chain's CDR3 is CASSQDRWGGETQYF. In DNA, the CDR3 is TGTGCCAGCAGCCAAGATCGATGGGGAGGCGAGACCCAGTACTTC.

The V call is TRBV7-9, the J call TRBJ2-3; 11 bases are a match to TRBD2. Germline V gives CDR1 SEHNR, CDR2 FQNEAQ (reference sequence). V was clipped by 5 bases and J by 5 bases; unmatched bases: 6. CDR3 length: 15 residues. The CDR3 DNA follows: TGTGCCAGCAGCGTTAGCGGGAGGGCCCAAGATACGCAGTATTTT. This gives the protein CASSVSGRAQDTQYF. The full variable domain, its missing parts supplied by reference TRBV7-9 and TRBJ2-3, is DTGVSQNPRHKITKRGQNVTFRCDPISEHNRLYWYRQTLGQGPEFLTYFQNEAQLEKSRLLSDRFSAERPKGSFSTLEIQRTEQGDSAMYLCASSVSGRAQDTQYFGPGTRLTVL.

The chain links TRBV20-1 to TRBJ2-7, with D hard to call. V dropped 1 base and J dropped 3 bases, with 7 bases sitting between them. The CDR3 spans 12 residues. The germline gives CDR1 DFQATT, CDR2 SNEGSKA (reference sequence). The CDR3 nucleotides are TGCAGTGCTAGAGGCGATATCTACGAGCAGTACTTC. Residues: CSARGDIYEQYF.

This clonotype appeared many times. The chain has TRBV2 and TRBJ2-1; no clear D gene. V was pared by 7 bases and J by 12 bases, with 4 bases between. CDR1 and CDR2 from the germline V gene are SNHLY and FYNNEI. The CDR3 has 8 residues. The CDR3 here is CASKSQFF. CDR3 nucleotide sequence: TGTGCCAGCAAGTCGCAGTTCTTC. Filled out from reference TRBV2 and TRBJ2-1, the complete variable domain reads EPEVTQTPSHQVTQMGQEVILRCVPISNHLYFYWYRQILGQKVEFLVSFYNNEISEKSEIFDDQFSVERPDGSNFTLKIRSTKLEDSAMYFCASKSQFFGPGTRLTVL.

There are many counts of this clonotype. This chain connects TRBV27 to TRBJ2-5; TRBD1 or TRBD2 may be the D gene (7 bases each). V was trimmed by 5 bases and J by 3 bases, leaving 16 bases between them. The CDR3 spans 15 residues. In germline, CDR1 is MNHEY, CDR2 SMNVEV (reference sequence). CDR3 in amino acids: CASSPQGGGEETQYF. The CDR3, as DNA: TGTGCCAGCAGTCCTCAGGGGGGGGGTGAAGAGACCCAGTACTTC.

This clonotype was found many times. The CDR3, as DNA: TGTGCCAGTAGCTCCCGCGGTAACTACGAAACCTACGAGCAGTACTTC. Protein: CASSSRGNYETYEQYF. The V and J genes are TRBV19 and TRBJ2-7; D uncertain. Trimming took off 6 bases at V and 2 bases at J, with 20 bases between the two ends. The germline V gene encodes CDR1 LNHDA and CDR2 SQIVND (reference sequence). This CDR3 region has 16 residues.

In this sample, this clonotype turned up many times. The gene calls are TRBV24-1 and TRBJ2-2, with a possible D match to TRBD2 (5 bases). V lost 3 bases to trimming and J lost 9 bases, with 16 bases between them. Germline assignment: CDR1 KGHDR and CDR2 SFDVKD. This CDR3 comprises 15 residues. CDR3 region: CATSDGGLAYRELFF. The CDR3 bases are TGTGCCACCAGTGATGGTGGGCTAGCTTACCGGGAGCTGTTTTTT.

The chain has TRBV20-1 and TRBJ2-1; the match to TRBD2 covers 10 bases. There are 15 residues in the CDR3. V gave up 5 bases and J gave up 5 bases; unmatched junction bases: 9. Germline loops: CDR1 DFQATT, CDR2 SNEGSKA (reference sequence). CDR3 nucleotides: TGCAGTGCTGTACATAGCGGGAGGAATGACAATGAGCAGTTCTTC. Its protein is CSAVHSGRNDNEQFF.

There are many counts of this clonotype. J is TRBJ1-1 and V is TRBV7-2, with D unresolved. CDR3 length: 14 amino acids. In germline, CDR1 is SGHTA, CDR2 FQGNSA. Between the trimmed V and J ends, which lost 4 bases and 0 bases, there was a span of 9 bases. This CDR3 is CASSSQRLNTEAFF. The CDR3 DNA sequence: TGTGCCAGCAGCTCACAGAGACTGAACACTGAAGCTTTCTTT.

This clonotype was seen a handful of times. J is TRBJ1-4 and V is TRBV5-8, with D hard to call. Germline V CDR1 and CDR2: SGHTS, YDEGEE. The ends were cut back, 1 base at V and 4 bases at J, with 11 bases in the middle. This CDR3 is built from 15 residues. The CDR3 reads CASSLSKVVNEKLFF. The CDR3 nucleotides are TGTGCCAGCAGCTTGTCGAAGGTGGTTAATGAAAAACTGTTTTTT. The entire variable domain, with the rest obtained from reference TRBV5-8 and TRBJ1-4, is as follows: EAGVTQSPTHLIKTRGQQATLRCSPISGHTSVYWYQQALGLGLQFLLWYDEGEERNRGNFPPRFSGRQFPNYSSELNVNALELEDSALYLCASSLSKVVNEKLFFGSGTQLSVL.